This passage covers 7 T cell receptor beta chains from one sample sequenced in a study of monozygotic twins with inflammatory bowel disease. TCRdb reprocessed the 5' RACE reads and keeps a single row for each CDR3 protein, giving no DNA. In total, the table holds around 230,000 distinct CDR3 sequences. What was sequenced was blood. The receptors were sampled from a human donor with ulcerative colitis or Crohn's disease, or a healthy co-twin of an affected twin (not recorded which).

This chain links TRBV7-9 with TRBJ1-4. The CDR3 has 14 amino acids. Germline V gives CDR1 SEHNR, CDR2 FQNEAQ (reference sequence). CDR3 loop: CASSFMGLNEKLFF. Variable domain in full (rest from reference TRBV7-9 and TRBJ1-4): DTGVSQNPRHKITKRGQNVTFRCDPISEHNRLYWYRQTLGQGPEFLTYFQNEAQLEKSRLLSDRFSAERPKGSFSTLEIQRTEQGDSAMYLCASSFMGLNEKLFFGSGTQLSVL.

The chain carries TRBV6-1 and TRBJ2-7; the TCRdb D gene call, TRBD1, has no DNA to confirm it. This CDR3 region has 13 residues. Germline V gene sequence: CDR1 MNHNS, CDR2 SASEGT. CDR3 sequence: CASTWTASYEQYF.

The chain uses TRBV7-6 and TRBJ1-4; the TCRdb call, TRBD1, lacks DNA for checking. This CDR3 has 16 amino acids. The V gene's germline CDR1 is SGHVS and CDR2 FNYEAQ. The CDR3 reads CASSFYPGQTNEKLFF.

The rearrangement links TRBV7-9 to TRBJ2-3. Germline V gene sequence: CDR1 SEHNR, CDR2 FQNEAQ (reference sequence). The CDR3 is 14 residues long. CDR3 sequence reads: CASSFDEATDTQYF.

The rearrangement uses TRBV25-1 and TRBJ2-4; TCRdb's assignment of TRBD1 cannot be checked, as there is no DNA. The CDR3 runs to 17 residues. Germline V gives CDR1 MGHDK, CDR2 SYGVNS. The CDR3 loop is CASSELGQILGKNIQYF. The complete variable domain, with remaining parts taken from reference TRBV25-1 and TRBJ2-4, reads EADIYQTPRYLVIGTGKKITLECSQTMGHDKMYWYQQDPGMELHLIHYSYGVNSTEKGDLSSESTVSRIRTEHFPLTLESARPSHTSQYLCASSELGQILGKNIQYFGAGTRLSVL.

V usage is TRBV7-9 and J usage is TRBJ1-1. This CDR3 is 13 amino acids long. Germline loops: CDR1 SEHNR, CDR2 FQNEAQ (reference sequence). The CDR3: CASTQNSLTEAFF.

The V call is TRBV7-6, the J call TRBJ1-5. Germline loops: CDR1 SGHVS, CDR2 FNYEAQ. The CDR3 runs to 14 residues. The chain's CDR3 is CASSRLTAVGPQHF.